The next 7 T cell receptor beta chains were all read from a single sample in a study of human T cells and chemical hapten exposure. Each CDR3 protein is one row after TCRdb ran MiXCR on the RACE reads. The sample carries about 160,000 distinct CDR3 sequences, roughly a quarter recorded once. Time point given: patch test 3, about 24 weeks after DPC sensitization. Described treatment: therapeutic diphenylcyclopropenone sensitization with weekly scalp DPC. The sample here was whole blood, taken in connection with sensitization to the hapten diphenylcyclopropenone (DPC). All receptors derive from a woman under 30 with alopecia areata. Some clones in this sample may be carry-over from other donors' samples.

This clonotype was recorded once. The chain joins TRBV4-1 to TRBJ2-5; either TRBD1 or TRBD2 may fit D (6 bases each). V lost 1 base, J lost 5 bases, and 14 bases lay in between. In germline, CDR1 is MGHRA, CDR2 YSYEKL. The CDR3 is made up of 15 amino acids. The CDR3, as DNA: TGCGCCAGCAGCCAAGGGTTTGGGGGGCGGGAGACCCAGTACTTC. Amino acid sequence: CASSQGFGGRETQYF.

The gene calls are TRBV4-2 and TRBJ2-1; 7 nucleotides agree with TRBD1. In germline, CDR1 is LGHNA, CDR2 YNFKEQ. The trim removed 2 bases at V and 4 bases at J, leaving 11 bases unmatched. The CDR3 totals 17 residues. The CDR3 DNA reads TGTGCCAGCAGCCAAAGGCCGGGACAGCTATTTTACAATGAGCAGTTCTTC. Its protein is CASSQRPGQLFYNEQFF.

V gene TRBV2 combines with J gene TRBJ1-1; D gene ambiguous. V was clipped by 3 bases and J by 5 bases, with 16 bases between them. This CDR3 has 15 amino acids. CDR1 and CDR2 (germline): SNHLY, FYNNEI. In nucleotides, the CDR3 is TGTGCCAGCAGTGACCCGGGTGGAGGGCAGACTGAAGCTTTCTTT. This codes for CASSDPGGGQTEAFF. The complete variable domain, with remaining parts taken from reference TRBV2 and TRBJ1-1, reads EPEVTQTPSHQVTQMGQEVILRCVPISNHLYFYWYRQILGQKVEFLVSFYNNEISEKSEIFDDQFSVERPDGSNFTLKIRSTKLEDSAMYFCASSDPGGGQTEAFFGQGTRLTVV.

This clonotype appeared a few times. The V call is TRBV5-1, the J call TRBJ2-6, with 12 bases aligning to TRBD1. Unmatched junction bases numbered 6, after V lost 4 bases and J lost 4 bases. The germline CDR1 and CDR2 sequences are SGHRS and YFSETQ. There are 17 residues in the CDR3. The CDR3 bases are TGCGCCAGCAGCATCGGGACAGGGGGCGTAGGGGCCAACGTCCTGACTTTC. This encodes CASSIGTGGVGANVLTF.

As concerns this clonotype: An end of the junction does not agree with germline; a read error may underlie this. The chain employs TRBV5-1 and TRBJ2-1; TRBD2 matches at 7 bases. The CDR3 runs 14 residues. CDR1 is SGHRS and CDR2 is YFSETQ in the germline V gene. CDR3 sequence (DNA): TGCACCAGCAGCTTGGGCGGGAGTGAAAATGAGCAGTTCTTC. This translates into CTSSLGGSENEQFF. Variable domain in full (rest from reference TRBV5-1 and TRBJ2-1): KAGVTQTPRYLIKTRGQQVTLSCSPISGHRSVSWYQQTPGQGLQFLFEYFSETQRNKGNFPGRFSGRQFSNSRSEMNVSTLELGDSALYLCTSSLGGSENEQFFGPGTRLTVL.

The CDR3 protein is CASSATGTERTYEQYF. CDR3 in DNA: TGCGCCAGCAGTGCGACGGGGACGGAGCGGACCTACGAGCAGTACTTC. V and J are TRBV10-2 and TRBJ2-7, with D possibly called TRBD1 or TRBD2 (5 bases each). The CDR3 loop spans 16 amino acids. CDR1 is WSHSY, CDR2 SAAADI, per germline. Trimming took off 4 bases at V and 2 bases at J, with 18 bases between the two ends.

This clonotype was observed a handful of times. The genes are TRBV4-1 and TRBJ2-7; the match to TRBD2 covers 14 bases. CDR3 length: 18 amino acids. Germline trimming cut 0 bases from V and 5 bases from J; bases unmatched to any gene: 9. From germline, CDR1 is MGHRA and CDR2 YSYEKL. In DNA, the CDR3 is TGCGCCAGCAGCCAAGAATGGGGACTAGCGGGGGTGCTGGACGAGCAGTACTTC. Its translation: CASSQEWGLAGVLDEQYF.